What follows describes a single T cell receptor (beta chain). What it binds is not known. This sample is part of a study of cytomegalovirus exposure and HLA in healthy donors. Study-wide background: Within the Caucasian-associated ancestry cluster were around 80% of the approximately 400 genotyped donors.

Primers included in the PCR were 60 Vbeta and 13 Jbeta primers. Assay: immunoSEQ multiplex PCR; the TCRdb copy retains only in-frame clones and omits some. The sample consists of approximately 170,000 clones, 70% of them appearing once. Points from the study as a whole: The study found most TCR sequences rare, yet found some public TCRs in many donors.

Germline CDR1 GTSNPN, CDR2 SVGIG (reference sequence). The junction had 13 bases not matched to a gene; V was cut back by 2 bases and J by 6 bases. The CDR3 runs to 16 residues. What was sequenced was PBMCs. The gene calls are TRBV30 and TRBJ1-5; TRBD1 matches 7 bases. This TCR came from a man younger than 35 in good health and CMV-seropositive. The CDR3 region is CAWSTPQGHISQPQHF. CDR3 sequence (DNA): TGTGCCTGGAGTACCCCACAGGGGCACATAAGTCAGCCCCAGCATTTT.